The TCR beta chain under discussion was sequenced for a study of post-analysis software for immune sequencing data. On the study more broadly: Included among the disease courses, which were recorded for the cohort, were relapsing-remitting, secondary progressive and progressive-relapsing multiple sclerosis.

The germline CDR1 and CDR2 sequences are MDHEN and SYDVKM. Losses at the gene ends were 4 bases for V and 2 bases for J; bases not matched to a gene: 22. This CDR3 spans 21 amino acids. General study points: Controls showed lower frequencies than patients for a handful of TRBV segments, and TRBV5-6, TRBV5-1 and TRBV20-1 were among these. Significantly decreased normalized Chao1 diversity was recorded for multiple sclerosis patients relative to controls. Strong same-batch co-clustering of samples appeared with F measure clustering.

With regard to this clonotype: The antigen is not known.

Built from TCR beta cDNA, the libraries had unique molecular identifiers in them. From roughly 1 to 10 million T cells, roughly 530,000 cDNA molecules were obtained. One entry per CDR3 protein, called by TCRdb with MiXCR from the PCR reads. The data contain some 690,000 distinct CDR3 sequences, about 32% of them singletons. V gene TRBV28 combines with J gene TRBJ2-7, with 11 bases that match TRBD2. Sequencing was carried out using blood. This TCR was sampled from a girl aged 10-17 years with multiple sclerosis. This CDR3 is CASSSPSTSGNPRAVPYEQYF. CDR3 nucleotides: TGTGCCAGCAGTTCCCCCTCGACTAGCGGGAATCCACGCGCTGTTCCCTACGAGCAGTACTTC.